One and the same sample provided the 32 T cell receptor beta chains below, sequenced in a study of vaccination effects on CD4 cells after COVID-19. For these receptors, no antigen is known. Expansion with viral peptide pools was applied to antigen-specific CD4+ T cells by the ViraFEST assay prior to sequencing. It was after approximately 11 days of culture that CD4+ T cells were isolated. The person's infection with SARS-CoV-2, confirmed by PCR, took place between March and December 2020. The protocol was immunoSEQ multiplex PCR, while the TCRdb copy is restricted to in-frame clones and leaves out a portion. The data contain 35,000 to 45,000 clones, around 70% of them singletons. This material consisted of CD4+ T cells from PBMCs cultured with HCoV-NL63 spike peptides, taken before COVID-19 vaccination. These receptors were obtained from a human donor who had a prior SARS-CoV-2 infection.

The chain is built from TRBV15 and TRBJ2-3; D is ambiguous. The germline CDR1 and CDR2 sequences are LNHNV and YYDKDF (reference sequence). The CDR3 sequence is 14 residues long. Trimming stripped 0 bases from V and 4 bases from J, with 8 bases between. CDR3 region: CATSRDGPSDTQYF. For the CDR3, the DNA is TGTGCCACCAGCAGAGATGGGCCGTCAGATACGCAGTATTTT.

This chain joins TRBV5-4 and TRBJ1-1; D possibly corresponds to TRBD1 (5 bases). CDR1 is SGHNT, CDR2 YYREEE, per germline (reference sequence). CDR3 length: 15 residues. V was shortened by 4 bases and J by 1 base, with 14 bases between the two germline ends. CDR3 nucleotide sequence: TGTGCCAGCAGCCCAGGGCGCCCGGGGAACACTGAAGCTTTCTTT. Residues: CASSPGRPGNTEAFF.

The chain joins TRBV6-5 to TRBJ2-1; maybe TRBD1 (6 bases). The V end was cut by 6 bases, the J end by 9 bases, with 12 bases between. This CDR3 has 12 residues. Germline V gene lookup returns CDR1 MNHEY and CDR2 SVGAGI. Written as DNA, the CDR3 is TGTGCCAGCAGATGGGGGCCCAGTGAGCAGTTCTTC. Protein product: CASRWGPSEQFF.

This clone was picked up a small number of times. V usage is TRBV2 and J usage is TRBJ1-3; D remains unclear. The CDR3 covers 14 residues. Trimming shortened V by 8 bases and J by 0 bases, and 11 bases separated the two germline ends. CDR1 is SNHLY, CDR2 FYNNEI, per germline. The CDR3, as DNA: TGTGCCAGCTTGGAACAGCTCTCTGGAAACACCATATATTTT. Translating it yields CASLEQLSGNTIYF.

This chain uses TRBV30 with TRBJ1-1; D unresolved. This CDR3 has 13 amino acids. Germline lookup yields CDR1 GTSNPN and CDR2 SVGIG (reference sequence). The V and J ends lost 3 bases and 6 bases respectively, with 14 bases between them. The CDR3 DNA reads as TGTGCCTGGAGAATTCCTCTTCCCGCTGAAGCTTTCTTT. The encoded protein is CAWRIPLPAEAFF. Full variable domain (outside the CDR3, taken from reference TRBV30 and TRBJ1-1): SQTIHQWPATLVQPVGSPLSLECTVEGTSNPNLYWYRQAAGRGLQLLFYSVGIGQISSEVPQNLSASRPQDRQFILSSKKLLLSDSGFYLCAWRIPLPAEAFFGQGTRLTVV.

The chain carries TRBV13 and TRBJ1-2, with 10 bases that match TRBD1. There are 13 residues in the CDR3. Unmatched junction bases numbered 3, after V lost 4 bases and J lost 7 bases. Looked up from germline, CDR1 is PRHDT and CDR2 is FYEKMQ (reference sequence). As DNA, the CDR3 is TGTGCCAGCAGCTCGACAGGGGGCTTTGGCTACACCTTC. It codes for CASSSTGGFGYTF.

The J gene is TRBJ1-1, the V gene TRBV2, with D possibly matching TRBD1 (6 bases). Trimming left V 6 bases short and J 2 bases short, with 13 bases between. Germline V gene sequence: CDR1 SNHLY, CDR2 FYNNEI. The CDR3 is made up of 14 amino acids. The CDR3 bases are TGTGCCAGCAGCCTCTCGGGACAAAACACTGAAGCTTTCTTT. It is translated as CASSLSGQNTEAFF.

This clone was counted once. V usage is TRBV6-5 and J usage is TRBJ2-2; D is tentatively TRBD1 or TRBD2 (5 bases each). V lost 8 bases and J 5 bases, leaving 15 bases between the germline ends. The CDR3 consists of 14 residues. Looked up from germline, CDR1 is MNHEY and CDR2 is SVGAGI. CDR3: CASGGWGKTGELFF. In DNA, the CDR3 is TGTGCCAGCGGGGGTTGGGGGAAGACCGGGGAGCTGTTTTTT.

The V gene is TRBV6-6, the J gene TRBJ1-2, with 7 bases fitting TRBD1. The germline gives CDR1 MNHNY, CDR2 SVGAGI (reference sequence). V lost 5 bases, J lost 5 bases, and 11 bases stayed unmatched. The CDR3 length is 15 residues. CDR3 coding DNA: TGTGCCAGCAGTACACAAGACAGGGTATGGTATGGCTACACCTTC. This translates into CASSTQDRVWYGYTF.

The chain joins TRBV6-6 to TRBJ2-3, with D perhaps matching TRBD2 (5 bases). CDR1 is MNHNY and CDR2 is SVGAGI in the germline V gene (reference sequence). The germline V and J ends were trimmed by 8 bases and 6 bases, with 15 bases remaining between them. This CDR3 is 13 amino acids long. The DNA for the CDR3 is TGTGCCAGCGCCCGGCGGGTCTTGGATACGCAGTATTTT. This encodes CASARRVLDTQYF.

The CDR3 loop reads CASRRDRATGELFF. In DNA, the CDR3 is TGTGCCAGCAGGCGGGACAGGGCCACCGGGGAGCTGTTTTTT. The chain employs TRBV2 and TRBJ2-2; 9 nucleotides agree with TRBD1. Germline CDR1 is SNHLY and CDR2 is FYNNEI. CDR3 length: 14 residues. V trimming: 6 bases; J trimming: 4 bases; junction bases outside the gene matches: 3.

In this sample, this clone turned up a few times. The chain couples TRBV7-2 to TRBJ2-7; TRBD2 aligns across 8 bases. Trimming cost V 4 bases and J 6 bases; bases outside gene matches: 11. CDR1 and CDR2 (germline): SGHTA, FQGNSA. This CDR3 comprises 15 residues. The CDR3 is CASSSGLTSVAEQYF. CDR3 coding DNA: TGTGCCAGCAGCTCTGGGTTGACTAGCGTGGCCGAGCAGTACTTC.

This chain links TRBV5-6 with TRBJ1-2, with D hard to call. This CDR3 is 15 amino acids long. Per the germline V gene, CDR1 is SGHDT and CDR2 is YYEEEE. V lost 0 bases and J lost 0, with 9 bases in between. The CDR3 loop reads CASSLGPIANYGYTF. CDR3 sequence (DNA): TGTGCCAGCAGCTTGGGTCCGATAGCTAACTATGGCTACACCTTC.

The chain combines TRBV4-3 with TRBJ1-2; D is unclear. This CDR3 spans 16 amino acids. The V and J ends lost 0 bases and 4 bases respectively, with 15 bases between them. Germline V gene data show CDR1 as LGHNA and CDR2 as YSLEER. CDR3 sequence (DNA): TGCGCCAGCAGCCAAGATCGTTTAGGAGGAGGCTATGGCTACACCTTC. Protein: CASSQDRLGGGYGYTF.

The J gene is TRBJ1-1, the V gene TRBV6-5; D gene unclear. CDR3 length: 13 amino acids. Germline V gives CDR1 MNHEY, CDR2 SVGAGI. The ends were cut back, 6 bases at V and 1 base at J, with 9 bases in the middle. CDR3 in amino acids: CASSVTRNTEAFF. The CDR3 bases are TGTGCCAGCAGCGTAACACGGAACACTGAAGCTTTCTTT.

CDR3 nucleotides: TGTGCCAGCTCACCCACAGATACGCAGTATTTT. Its protein is CASSPTDTQYF. This sequence joins TRBV18 and TRBJ2-3; D not resolved. V was clipped by 3 bases and J by 2 bases, with 0 bases between them. CDR3 size: 11 residues. Germline V gene lookup returns CDR1 KGHSH and CDR2 LQKENI. Full variable domain (missing parts from reference TRBV18 and TRBJ2-3): NAGVMQNPRHLVRRRGQEARLRCSPMKGHSHVYWYRQLPEEGLKFMVYLQKENIIDESGMPKERFSAEFPKEGPSILRIQQVVRGDSAAYFCASSPTDTQYFGPGTRLTVL.

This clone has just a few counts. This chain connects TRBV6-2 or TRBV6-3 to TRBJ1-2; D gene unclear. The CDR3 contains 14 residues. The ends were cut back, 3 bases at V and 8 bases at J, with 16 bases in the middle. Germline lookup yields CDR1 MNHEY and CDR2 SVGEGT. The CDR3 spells CASSYRGNNGGYTF. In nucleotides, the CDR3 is TGTGCCAGCAGTTATAGAGGGAATAACGGCGGCTACACCTTC.

The CDR3 coding sequence is TGTGCCAGCAGTTTAATGGGGCACACTGAAGCTTTCTTT. Translated: CASSLMGHTEAFF. The rearrangement joins TRBV12-3 or TRBV12-4 to TRBJ1-1; D is possibly TRBD1 (5 bases). Trimming pared 2 bases from V and 3 bases from J, leaving 7 bases between. This CDR3 is built from 13 residues.

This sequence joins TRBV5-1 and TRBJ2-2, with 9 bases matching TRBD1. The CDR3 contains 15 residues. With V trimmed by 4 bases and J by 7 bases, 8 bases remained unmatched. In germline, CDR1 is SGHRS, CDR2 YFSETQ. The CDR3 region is CASSRDRVEVGELFF. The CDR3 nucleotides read TGCGCCAGCAGCCGGGACAGGGTCGAGGTCGGGGAGCTGTTTTTT.

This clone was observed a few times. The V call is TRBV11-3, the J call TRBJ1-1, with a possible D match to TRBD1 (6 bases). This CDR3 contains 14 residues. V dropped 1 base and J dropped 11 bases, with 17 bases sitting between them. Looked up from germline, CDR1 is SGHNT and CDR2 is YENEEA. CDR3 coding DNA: TGTGCCAGCAGCTTAGCCGGGACACTGCGTGGGGCTTTCTTT. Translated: CASSLAGTLRGAFF.

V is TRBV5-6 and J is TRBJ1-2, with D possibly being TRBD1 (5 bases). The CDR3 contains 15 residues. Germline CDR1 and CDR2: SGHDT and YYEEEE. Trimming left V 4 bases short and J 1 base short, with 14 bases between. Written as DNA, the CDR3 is TGTGCCAGCAGCGACCTCGGGGGATATAACTATGGCTACACCTTC. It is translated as CASSDLGGYNYGYTF. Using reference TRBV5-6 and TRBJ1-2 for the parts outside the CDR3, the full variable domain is DAGVTQSPTHLIKTRGQQVTLRCSPKSGHDTVSWYQQALGQGPQFIFQYYEEEERQRGNFPDRFSGHQFPNYSSELNVNALLLGDSALYLCASSDLGGYNYGYTFGSGTRLTVV.

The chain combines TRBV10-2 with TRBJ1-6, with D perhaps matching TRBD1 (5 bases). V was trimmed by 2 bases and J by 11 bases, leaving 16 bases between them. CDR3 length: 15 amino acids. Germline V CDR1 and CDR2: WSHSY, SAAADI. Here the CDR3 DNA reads TGCGCCAGCAGTGAGATCCTAGGAGGGGAGCCACCCCTCCACTTT. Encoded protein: CASSEILGGEPPLHF.

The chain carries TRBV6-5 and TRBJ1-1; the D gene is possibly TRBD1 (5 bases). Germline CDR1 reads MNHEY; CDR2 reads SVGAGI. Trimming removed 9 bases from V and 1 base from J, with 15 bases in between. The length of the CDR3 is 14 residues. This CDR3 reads CASKGWRENTEAFF. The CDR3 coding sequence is TGTGCCAGTAAGGGGTGGCGGGAGAACACTGAAGCTTTCTTT.

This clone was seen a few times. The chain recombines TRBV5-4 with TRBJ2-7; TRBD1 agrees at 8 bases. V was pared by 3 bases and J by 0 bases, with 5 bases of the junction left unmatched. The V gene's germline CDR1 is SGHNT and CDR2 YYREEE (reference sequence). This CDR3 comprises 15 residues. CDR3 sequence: CASSSWTGSSYEQYF. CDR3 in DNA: TGTGCCAGCAGCTCCTGGACAGGGAGCTCCTACGAGCAGTACTTC.

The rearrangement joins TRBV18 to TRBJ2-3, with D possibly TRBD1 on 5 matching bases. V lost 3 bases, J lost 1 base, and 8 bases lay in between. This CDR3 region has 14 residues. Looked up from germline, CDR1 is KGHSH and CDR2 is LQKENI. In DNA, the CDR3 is TGTGCCAGCTCACCCCAGGGTGGCACAGATACGCAGTATTTT. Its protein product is CASSPQGGTDTQYF.

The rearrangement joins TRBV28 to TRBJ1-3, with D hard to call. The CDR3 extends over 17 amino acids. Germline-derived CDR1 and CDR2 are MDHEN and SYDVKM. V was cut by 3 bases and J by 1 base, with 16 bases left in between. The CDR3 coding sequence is TGTGCCAGCAGTTTTTTGCCGGGGAGCCATTCTGGAAACACCATATATTTT. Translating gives CASSFLPGSHSGNTIYF. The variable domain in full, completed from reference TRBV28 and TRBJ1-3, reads DVKVTQSSRYLVKRTGEKVFLECVQDMDHENMFWYRQDPGLGLRLIYFSYDVKMKEKGDIPEGYSVSREKKERFSLILESASTNQTSMYLCASSFLPGSHSGNTIYFGEGSWLTVV.

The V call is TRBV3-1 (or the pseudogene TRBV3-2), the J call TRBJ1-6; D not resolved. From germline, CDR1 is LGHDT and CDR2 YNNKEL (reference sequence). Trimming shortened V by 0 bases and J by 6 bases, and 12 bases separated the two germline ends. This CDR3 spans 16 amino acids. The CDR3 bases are TGTGCCAGCAGCCAAGATCCCGACGAATCTAATTCACCCCTCCACTTT. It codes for CASSQDPDESNSPLHF.

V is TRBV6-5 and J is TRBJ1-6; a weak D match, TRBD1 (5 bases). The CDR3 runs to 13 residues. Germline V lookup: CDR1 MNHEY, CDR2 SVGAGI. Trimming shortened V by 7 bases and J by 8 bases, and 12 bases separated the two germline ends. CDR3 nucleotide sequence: TGTGCCAGCATGGAAACAGGTTATTCACCCCTCCACTTT. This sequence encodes CASMETGYSPLHF.

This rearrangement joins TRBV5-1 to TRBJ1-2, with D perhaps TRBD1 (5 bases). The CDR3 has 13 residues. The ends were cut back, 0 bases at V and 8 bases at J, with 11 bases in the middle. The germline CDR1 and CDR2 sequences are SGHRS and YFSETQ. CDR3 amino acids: CASSLGPGSGYTF. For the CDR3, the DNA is TGCGCCAGCAGCTTGGGCCCAGGGAGCGGCTACACCTTC.

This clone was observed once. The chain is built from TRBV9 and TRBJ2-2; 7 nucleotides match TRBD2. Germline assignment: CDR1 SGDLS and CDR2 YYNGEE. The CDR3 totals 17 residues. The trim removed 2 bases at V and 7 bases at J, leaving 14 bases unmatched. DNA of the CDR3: TGTGCCAGCAGCGTCGGCAGGGCTAGCGGTTTTAGCGGGGAGCTGTTTTTT. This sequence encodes CASSVGRASGFSGELFF.

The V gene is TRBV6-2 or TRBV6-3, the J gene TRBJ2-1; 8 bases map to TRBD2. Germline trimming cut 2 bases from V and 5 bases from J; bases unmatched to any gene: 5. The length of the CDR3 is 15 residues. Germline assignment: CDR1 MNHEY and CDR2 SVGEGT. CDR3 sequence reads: CASSYRRGDHNEQFF. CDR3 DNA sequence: TGTGCCAGCAGTTACCGGCGGGGGGATCACAATGAGCAGTTCTTC.

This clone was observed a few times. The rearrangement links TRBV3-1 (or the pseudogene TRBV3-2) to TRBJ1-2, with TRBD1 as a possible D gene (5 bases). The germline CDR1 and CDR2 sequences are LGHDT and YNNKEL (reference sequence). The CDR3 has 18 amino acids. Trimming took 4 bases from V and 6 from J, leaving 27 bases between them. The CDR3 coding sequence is TGTGCCAGCAGCCCGACGCCGGGACTTTTGTCAGAGTCGAATGGCTACACCTTC. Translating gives CASSPTPGLLSESNGYTF.